This T cell receptor beta chain originates from a study of cytomegalovirus exposure and HLA in healthy donors. General study findings and limits: It was reported that TCR beta sequences correctly inferred the HLA-A and HLA-B alleles for most subjects. A prior analysis recorded that most TCR beta V segments were productive about 90% or about 30% of the time. Later on, analysis showed that most CMV-associated TCR beta chains appeared to be HLA-restricted.

The PCR used 60 Vbeta and 13 Jbeta primers. Produced via immunoSEQ multiplex PCR; TCRdb's table is partial and in-frame only. In the table there are fewer than 300,000 clones, around 86% of which are singletons. The V gene end was trimmed by 8 bases and the J gene end by 1 base; junction bases not matched to a gene: 6. Germline V CDR1 and CDR2: LNHDA, SQIVND (reference sequence). The CDR3 totals 15 residues. As concerns this clone: Its target is not known.

The sequence was collected from a man in his forties in good health and CMV-seropositive. The source material was PBMCs. The V call is TRBV19, the J call TRBJ1-5; 9 nucleotides agree with TRBD1. CDR3 residues: CASVPQGASNQPQHF. CDR3 in DNA: TGTGCCAGTGTCCCACAGGGGGCCAGCAATCAGCCCCAGCATTTT.